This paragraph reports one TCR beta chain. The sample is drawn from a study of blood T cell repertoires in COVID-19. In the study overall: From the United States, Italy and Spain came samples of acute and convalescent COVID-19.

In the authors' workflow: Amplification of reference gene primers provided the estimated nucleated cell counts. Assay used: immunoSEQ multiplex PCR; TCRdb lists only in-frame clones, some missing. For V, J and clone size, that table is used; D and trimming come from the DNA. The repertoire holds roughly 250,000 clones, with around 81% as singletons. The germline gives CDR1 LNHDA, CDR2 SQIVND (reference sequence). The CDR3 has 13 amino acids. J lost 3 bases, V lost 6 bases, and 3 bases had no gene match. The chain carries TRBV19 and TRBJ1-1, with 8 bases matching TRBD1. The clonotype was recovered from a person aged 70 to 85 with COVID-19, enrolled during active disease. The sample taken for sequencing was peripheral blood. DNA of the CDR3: TGTGCCAGTAGGGACAGGGCCGACACTGAAGCTTTCTTT. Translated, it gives CASRDRADTEAFF.